This T cell receptor (beta chain) was recovered during a study of memory CD4+ T cells and cytomegalovirus serostatus (dated by TCRdb to about 2019). Turning to the overall study: A total of some 35 healthy Belgian adults, of whom 9 were CMV seropositive and about 24 were CMV seronegative, were included in the cohort. To replicate a published TCR-based CMV serostatus classifier, the study sequenced CD4+ memory TCRbeta repertoires from a Belgian cohort whose cytomegalovirus serostatus was known. The investigation overall reported the following: Among the 160 or so previously reported CMV-associated TCRbeta sequences, roughly 68 showed up in the CD4+ memory repertoires, with each one found in between one and five individuals. Only CD4+CD45RO+ memory cells were sequenced, in contrast to the original study, which included naive and memory CD4+ and CD8+ populations. The results were interpreted as suggesting that the CMV-associated TCR signature is mostly present in the CD4+ memory repertoire. On the Belgian cohort, the classifier based on the original framework reached a median bootstrapped AUC of roughly 0.96, with a 95% CI of 0.76-1.00. CMV serostatus prediction reached a median bootstrapped AUC of approximately 0.95 with the original framework and about 0.93 with a US-trained random forest.

With regard to this clone: Its antigen specificity is not known. No base-level quality is on record; no much larger clone is a single base apart.

The CDR3 measures 13 amino acids from cysteine to phenylalanine. Solely the CDR3 DNA is kept, with 39 bases framed from the first base. Via the germline V gene, CDR1 is SGHNT and CDR2 YENEEA. V is pared back by 5 bases and J by 5 bases, with 13 bases lying between the germline termini. A FACSAria II was used to sort memory CD4+ T cells, defined as single viable CD3+CD4+CD8-CD45RO+ cells. CMV serostatus was determined with a Roche Elecsys assay detecting serum IgG against CMV pp150, pp28, p38 and p52. After the samples were thawed, total CD4+ T cells were enriched through positive selection using CD4 magnetic microbeads. The samples came from a different study that was designed specifically to examine the CD4+ T cell memory repertoire. Peripheral blood mononuclear cells were isolated and cryopreserved according to standard operating procedures, and serum was kept at -80 degrees C. CD3-PerCP (BW264/56), CD4-APC (RPA-T4), CD45RO-PE (UCHT1) and CD8-Pacific Orange (3B5) antibodies were used for staining, and non-viable cells were excluded with Sytox blue.

Genomic DNA was extracted from sorted cells with the Quick-DNA Microprep Kit. TCRbeta DNA was amplified with the immunoSEQ hsTCRbeta kit following the manufacturer's protocol. An Illumina MiSeq instrument was used to sequence the TCRbeta libraries. The paper's processing steps were these. Following removal of out-of-frame sequences, roughly 2 million distinct TCRbeta sequences were retained, with an average of around 67,000 per individual. Each individual was scored according to the count of 150 to 200 previously reported CMV-associated TCRbeta sequences and the total productive distinct TCRbeta count. A beta-binomial model was reimplemented in Python, and scikit-learn random forests with default parameters were trained on US cohort data. Classifier performance on the Belgian cohort was summarized as median AUC with percentile confidence intervals over 10,000 bootstrap iterations. TCRdb took this table from immuneACCESS and kept in-frame rearrangements with V and J called. Such tables lack part of the clones; where checked against another copy, unresolved V genes explain under half of the gap, and the rest is unexplained. D and trimming come from the DNA, and the V and J calls and clone size come from that table. The sample table contains around 38,000 clones; only one count was recorded for 76% of them. The ten largest clones represent 6.4% of the sample.

The rearrangement joined TRBV11-3 to TRBJ2-7, with a tentative D gene TRBD2 over 6 matching bases. Material for sequencing was memory CD4+ T cells from blood. This receptor was identified in an adult in good health and CMV-seronegative. The CDR3 is CASSLGREDEQYF. Here is the DNA: TGTGCCAGCAGCCTGGGGCGGGAAGACGAGCAGTACTTC.